This TCR beta chain was obtained from a study of Tregs in tolerant kidney transplant recipients. Related graft donors supplied nonmyeloablative bone marrow transplants, and mixed chimerism was transient. Produced via immunoSEQ multiplex PCR; TCRdb's table is partial and in-frame only. The sample lists 74,000 or so clones, 91% occurring once. V was cut by 5 bases and J by 2 bases, with 10 bases left in between. The CDR3 totals 13 residues. Looked up from germline, CDR1 is SGHTA and CDR2 is FQGNSA. Sample: CD4+ T cells from blood (PBMCs), taken 24 months after the transplant. The chain is built from TRBV7-2 and TRBJ2-7, with D perhaps matching TRBD2 (6 bases). The receptor was isolated from a human patient who received a combined kidney and bone marrow transplant. Some of the T cells may derive from the graft donor. The CDR3 bases are TGTGCCAGCAGCCTTCGACTAGCCTACGAGCAGTACTTC. Amino acid sequence: CASSLRLAYEQYF.